The present T cell receptor (beta chain) was sequenced within a study of T cell changes during pregnancy in multiple sclerosis. Using immunoSEQ multiplex PCR, the repertoire was profiled, and TCRdb retains in-frame clones only, with some absent. The sample has tens of thousands of clones; around 89% are singletons. This TCR came from a female donor in good health, enrolled as a control in a pregnancy study. The sample here was CD4+ T cells from peripheral blood mononuclear cells, taken in the first trimester of pregnancy.

CDR3 in DNA: TGCGCCAGCAGCTTTACAGAAGCTAACTATGGCTACACCTTC. It yields the protein CASSFTEANYGYTF. The chain carries TRBV5-1 and TRBJ1-2, with D hard to call. The CDR3 loop spans 14 amino acids. CDR1 is SGHRS, CDR2 YFSETQ, per germline. Trimming stripped 2 bases from V and 0 bases from J, with 8 bases between.